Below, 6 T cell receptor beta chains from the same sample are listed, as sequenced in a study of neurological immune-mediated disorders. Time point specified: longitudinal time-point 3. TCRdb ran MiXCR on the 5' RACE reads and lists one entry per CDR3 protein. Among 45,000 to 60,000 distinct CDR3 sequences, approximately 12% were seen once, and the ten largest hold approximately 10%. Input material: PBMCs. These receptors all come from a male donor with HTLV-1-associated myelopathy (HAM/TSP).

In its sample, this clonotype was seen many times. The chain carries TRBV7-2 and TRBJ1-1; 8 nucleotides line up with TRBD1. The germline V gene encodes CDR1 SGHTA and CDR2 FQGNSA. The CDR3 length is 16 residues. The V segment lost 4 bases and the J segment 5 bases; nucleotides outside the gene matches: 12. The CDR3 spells CASSSPWGRGHTEAFF. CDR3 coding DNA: TGTGCCAGCAGCTCACCCTGGGGCAGGGGGCATACTGAAGCTTTCTTT.

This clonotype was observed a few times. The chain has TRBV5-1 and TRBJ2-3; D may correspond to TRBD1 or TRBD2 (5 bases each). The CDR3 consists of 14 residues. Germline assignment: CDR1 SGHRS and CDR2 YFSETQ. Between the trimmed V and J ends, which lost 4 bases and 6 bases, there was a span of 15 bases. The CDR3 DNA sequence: TGCGCCAGCAGCCCCGGGACCGTTGCGGATACGCAGTATTTT. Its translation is CASSPGTVADTQYF.

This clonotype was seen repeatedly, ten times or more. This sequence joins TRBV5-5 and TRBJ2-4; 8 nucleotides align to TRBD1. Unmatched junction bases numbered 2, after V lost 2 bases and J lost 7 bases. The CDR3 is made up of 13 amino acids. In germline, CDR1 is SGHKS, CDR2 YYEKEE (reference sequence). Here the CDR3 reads CASSFQGANIQYF. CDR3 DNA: TGTGCCAGCAGCTTCCAGGGGGCCAACATTCAGTACTTC.

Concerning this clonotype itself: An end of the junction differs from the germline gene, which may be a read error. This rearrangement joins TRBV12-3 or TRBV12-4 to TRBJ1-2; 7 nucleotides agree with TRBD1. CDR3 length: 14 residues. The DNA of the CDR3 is TGTGCCAGCAGCATCCAGGGGGGATACTATGCCTACACCTTC. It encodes CASSIQGGYYAYTF.

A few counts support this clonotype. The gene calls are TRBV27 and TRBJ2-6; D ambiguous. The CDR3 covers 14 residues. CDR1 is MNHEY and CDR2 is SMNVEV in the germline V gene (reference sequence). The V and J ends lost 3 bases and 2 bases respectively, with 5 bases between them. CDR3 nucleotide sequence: TGTGCCAGCAGTTTTGGGGCTGGGGCCAACGTCCTGACTTTC. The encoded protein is CASSFGAGANVLTF. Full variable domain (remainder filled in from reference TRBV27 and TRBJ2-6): EAQVTQNPRYLITVTGKKLTVTCSQNMNHEYMSWYRQDPGLGLRQIYYSMNVEVTDKGDVPEGYKVSRKEKRNFPLILESPSPNQTSLYFCASSFGAGANVLTFGAGSRLTVL.

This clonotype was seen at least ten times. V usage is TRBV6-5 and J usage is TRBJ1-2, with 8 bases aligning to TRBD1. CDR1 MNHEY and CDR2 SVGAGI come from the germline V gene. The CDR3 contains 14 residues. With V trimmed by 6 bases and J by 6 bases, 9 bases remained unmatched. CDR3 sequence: CASRTADRADGYTF. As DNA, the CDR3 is TGTGCCAGCAGAACGGCGGACAGGGCGGATGGCTACACCTTC.